This TCR beta chain is drawn from a study of T-cell memory formation after mild COVID-19. Points from the study as a whole: Within pre-infection memory, some responding clones were found, suggesting cross-reactive memory joined.

The 5'RACE method, run with constant-segment primers, produced TCR alpha and TCR beta cDNA libraries (carrying sample barcodes and UMIs). Each CDR3 protein gets one entry after TCRdb re-called the 5' RACE reads with MiXCR. This table holds about 400,000 distinct CDR3 sequences, 24% found once. This clonotype has just a few counts. The antigen remains unidentified. V was clipped by 1 base and J by 1 base, with 17 bases between them. The germline gives CDR1 KGHSH, CDR2 LQKENI. The CDR3 is 18 residues long. The chain is built from TRBV18 and TRBJ1-5; D uncertain. The receptor was derived from an adult woman who had mild COVID-19 (a few samples of this study predate the infection). Cell type and time point are not known. Sample: PBMCs or a T cell subset sorted from them (not recorded which). CDR3 sequence (DNA): TGTGCCAGCTCACCACGGGGTATCGGAGCCAGCAGCAATCAGCCCCAGCATTTT. It is translated as CASSPRGIGASSNQPQHF. The variable domain in full, with the rest retrieved from reference TRBV18 and TRBJ1-5, is NAGVMQNPRHLVRRRGQEARLRCSPMKGHSHVYWYRQLPEEGLKFMVYLQKENIIDESGMPKERFSAEFPKEGPSILRIQQVVRGDSAAYFCASSPRGIGASSNQPQHFGDGTRLSIL.